A selection of T cell receptor beta chains follows, all from one sample in a study of blood T cell repertoires in COVID-19. Sequencing used immunoSEQ multiplex PCR; TCRdb keeps in-frame clones, though not all of them. The profile covers approximately 220,000 clones, with about 85% appearing a single time and around 19% taken by the ten largest. Sequenced: PBMCs or T cells enriched from blood (not recorded which). These receptors were taken from a man in his forties who had recovered from COVID-19. Each CDR3 is given with its conserved first and last residue. D genes are given only for firm matches. Expanded clones get a size class; other rows say once, few or many, or leave the size out.

CDR3aa: CASSEGPLAGGYNEQFF
CDR3nt: TGTGCCAGCAGTGAAGGCCCTCTAGCGGGAGGCTACAATGAGCAGTTCTTC
j_gene: TRBJ2-1
d_gene: TRBD2
v_gene: TRBV6-1
abundance: NA

CDR3aa: CASSLAAGLAVPEYF
CDR3nt: TGTGCCAGCAGCTTAGCGGCGGGACTAGCGGTACCGGAGTACTTC
j_gene: TRBJ2-7
d_gene: TRBD2
v_gene: TRBV7-2
abundance: NA

CDR3aa: CASAASGLPYEQYF
CDR3nt: TGTGCCAGCGCGGCTAGCGGCTTACCCTACGAGCAGTACTTC
j_gene: TRBJ2-7
d_gene: TRBD2
v_gene: TRBV2
abundance: NA

CDR3aa: CASSQGTSTDTQYF
CDR3nt: TGTGCCAGCAGTCAGGGCACGAGCACAGATACGCAGTATTTT
j_gene: TRBJ2-3
d_gene: NA
v_gene: TRBV2
abundance: once

CDR3aa: CASSLSADLQETQYF
CDR3nt: TGTGCCAGCAGTTTATCGGCAGATCTCCAAGAGACCCAGTACTTC
j_gene: TRBJ2-5
d_gene: NA
v_gene: TRBV27
abundance: NA

CDR3aa: CASSFGLGQGGGTGELFF
CDR3nt: TGTGCCAGCAGCTTCGGCCTGGGACAGGGAGGGGGCACCGGGGAGCTGTTTTTT
j_gene: TRBJ2-2
d_gene: TRBD1
v_gene: TRBV11-3
abundance: once

CDR3aa: CASSTPDRMSYEQYF
CDR3nt: TGTGCCAGCAGTACCCCGGACAGGATGAGTTACGAGCAGTACTTC
j_gene: TRBJ2-7
d_gene: TRBD1
v_gene: TRBV6-5
abundance: NA

CDR3aa: CASKPRLAETQYF
CDR3nt: TGTGCCAGCAAACCACGACTAGCGGAGACCCAGTACTTC
j_gene: TRBJ2-5
d_gene: TRBD2
v_gene: TRBV6-5
abundance: NA

CDR3aa: CASSLGQTTGELFF
CDR3nt: TGCGCCAGCAGCTTGGGACAGACCACCGGGGAGCTGTTTTTT
j_gene: TRBJ2-2
d_gene: NA
v_gene: TRBV5-1
abundance: NA

CDR3aa: CASSYSSGEGGEKLFF
CDR3nt: TGTGCCAGCAGTTACTCGTCAGGGGAAGGGGGTGAAAAACTGTTTTTT
j_gene: TRBJ1-4
d_gene: NA
v_gene: TRBV6-5
abundance: NA

CDR3aa: CSASNTGTVIGTEAFF
CDR3nt: TGCAGTGCTAGTAACACCGGGACAGTTATAGGCACTGAAGCTTTCTTT
j_gene: TRBJ1-1
d_gene: TRBD1
v_gene: TRBV20-1
abundance: NA

CDR3aa: CASSIPGGNTIYF
CDR3nt: TGTGCCAGTAGTATCCCGGGGGGAAACACCATATATTTT
j_gene: TRBJ1-3
d_gene: NA
v_gene: TRBV19
abundance: NA

CDR3aa: CASSSGTAIYEQYF
CDR3nt: TGCGCCAGCAGCTCCGGGACAGCCATCTACGAGCAGTACTTC
j_gene: TRBJ2-7
d_gene: TRBD1
v_gene: TRBV5-1
abundance: NA

CDR3aa: CASSVSGRVYEQYF
CDR3nt: TGTGCCAGCAGCGTTAGCGGGAGGGTCTACGAGCAGTACTTC
j_gene: TRBJ2-7
d_gene: TRBD2
v_gene: TRBV9
abundance: NA

CDR3aa: CATTLRLERGTDTQYF
CDR3nt: TGTGCCACGACACTAAGACTAGAAAGGGGCACAGATACGCAGTATTTT
j_gene: TRBJ2-3
d_gene: NA
v_gene: TRBV15
abundance: NA

CDR3aa: CASSTGTGSYNEQFF
CDR3nt: TGTGCCAGCAGCACCGGGACTGGCTCCTACAATGAGCAGTTCTTC
j_gene: TRBJ2-1
d_gene: NA
v_gene: TRBV7-2
abundance: NA

CDR3aa: CASSLAREAEQFF
CDR3nt: TGTGCCAGCAGCCTGGCGCGGGAGGCCGAGCAGTTCTTC
j_gene: TRBJ2-1
d_gene: TRBD2
v_gene: TRBV9
abundance: NA

CDR3aa: CASSVAAGDYEQYF
CDR3nt: TGTGCCAGCAGCGTAGCGGCAGGGGATTACGAGCAGTACTTC
j_gene: TRBJ2-7
d_gene: NA
v_gene: TRBV9
abundance: NA

CDR3aa: CASSGLRVGSGTGELFF
CDR3nt: TGTGCCAGTAGTGGGTTACGGGTCGGGAGTGGGACCGGGGAGCTGTTTTTT
j_gene: TRBJ2-2
d_gene: NA
v_gene: TRBV19
abundance: NA

CDR3aa: CASSKMQESGQEFNQPQHF
CDR3nt: TGTGCCAGCAGCAAGATGCAGGAATCGGGACAGGAGTTCAATCAGCCCCAGCATTTT
j_gene: TRBJ1-5
d_gene: NA
v_gene: TRBV21-1
abundance: NA

CDR3aa: CASSPVGGYGNTIYF
CDR3nt: TGTGCCAGCAGCCCCGTCGGGGGGTACGGAAACACCATATATTTT
j_gene: TRBJ1-3
d_gene: NA
v_gene: TRBV4-2
abundance: once

CDR3aa: CASSKSGESSYEQYF
CDR3nt: TGTGCCAGTAGTAAAAGCGGGGAGAGCTCCTACGAGCAGTACTTC
j_gene: TRBJ2-7
d_gene: TRBD2
v_gene: TRBV19
abundance: NA

CDR3aa: CASSGFYPKSGANVLTF
CDR3nt: TGTGCCAGCAGTGGTTTCTACCCGAAGTCTGGGGCCAACGTCCTGACTTTC
j_gene: TRBJ2-6
d_gene: NA
v_gene: TRBV2
abundance: NA

CDR3aa: CASSITGTGSGANVLTF
CDR3nt: TGTGCCAGTAGTATAACCGGGACAGGGAGTGGGGCCAACGTCCTGACTTTC
j_gene: TRBJ2-6
d_gene: TRBD1
v_gene: TRBV19
abundance: few

CDR3aa: CASSFRDRNSPLHF
CDR3nt: TGTGCCAGCAGCTTCCGGGACAGGAATTCACCCCTCCACTTT
j_gene: TRBJ1-6
d_gene: TRBD1
v_gene: TRBV7-2
abundance: NA

CDR3aa: CASSLDTPSYNEQFF
CDR3nt: TGCGCCAGCAGCTTGGACACCCCCTCCTACAATGAGCAGTTCTTC
j_gene: TRBJ2-1
d_gene: NA
v_gene: TRBV5-1
abundance: NA

CDR3aa: CAWSRTTSYEQYF
CDR3nt: TGTGCCTGGAGTAGGACTACCTCCTACGAGCAGTACTTC
j_gene: TRBJ2-7
d_gene: NA
v_gene: TRBV30
abundance: once

CDR3aa: CASSQVGGEGSPLHF
CDR3nt: TGCGCCAGCAGCCAAGTAGGTGGGGAGGGATCACCCCTCCACTTT
j_gene: TRBJ1-6
d_gene: NA
v_gene: TRBV4-1
abundance: NA

CDR3aa: CASSPGLASNIPDTQYF
CDR3nt: TGCGCCAGCAGCCCGGGACTAGCGAGTAATATTCCAGATACGCAGTATTTT
j_gene: TRBJ2-3
d_gene: TRBD2
v_gene: TRBV4-1
abundance: few

CDR3aa: CASSFRDRGTNEQFF
CDR3nt: TGTGCCAGCAGCTTCCGGGACAGGGGGACAAATGAGCAGTTCTTC
j_gene: TRBJ2-1
d_gene: TRBD1
v_gene: TRBV5-5
abundance: NA

CDR3aa: CASSRPPPGVNNEQFF
CDR3nt: TGTGCCAGCAGCCGACCACCCCCGGGAGTCAACAATGAGCAGTTCTTC
j_gene: TRBJ2-1
d_gene: NA
v_gene: TRBV3-1/TRBV3-2
abundance: NA

CDR3aa: CASSQYRLRGTEAFF
CDR3nt: TGTGCCAGCAGTCAGTACAGGTTGCGGGGAACTGAAGCTTTCTTT
j_gene: TRBJ1-1
d_gene: NA
v_gene: TRBV27
abundance: NA

CDR3aa: CASSAATENSPLHF
CDR3nt: TGCGCCAGCAGTGCCGCGACAGAAAATTCACCCCTCCACTTT
j_gene: TRBJ1-6
d_gene: NA
v_gene: TRBV10-1
abundance: NA

CDR3aa: CASSLEARRALADYEEQYF
CDR3nt: TGCGCCAGCAGCTTGGAAGCCCGAAGGGCACTAGCTGACTACGAAGAGCAGTACTTC
j_gene: TRBJ2-7
d_gene: NA
v_gene: TRBV5-1
abundance: NA

CDR3aa: CASSLTGTGSNQPQHF
CDR3nt: TGCGCCAGCAGCTTGACGGGGACAGGGAGCAATCAGCCCCAGCATTTT
j_gene: TRBJ1-5
d_gene: TRBD1
v_gene: TRBV5-1
abundance: few

CDR3aa: CASSSLGQGTYNEQFF
CDR3nt: TGTGCCAGCAGTTCCCTGGGACAGGGGACCTACAATGAGCAGTTCTTC
j_gene: TRBJ2-1
d_gene: TRBD1
v_gene: TRBV28
abundance: NA

CDR3aa: CACRDSHSNQPQHF
CDR3nt: TGTGCCTGCAGAGACAGCCATAGCAATCAGCCCCAGCATTTT
j_gene: TRBJ1-5
d_gene: NA
v_gene: TRBV30
abundance: NA

CDR3aa: CSASILGRGSHEQYF
CDR3nt: TGCAGTGCTAGTATTTTGGGCAGGGGTTCACACGAGCAGTACTTC
j_gene: TRBJ2-7
d_gene: NA
v_gene: TRBV20-1
abundance: NA

CDR3aa: CASSFQGYEQYF
CDR3nt: TGTGCCAGCAGCTTCCAGGGCTACGAGCAGTACTTC
j_gene: TRBJ2-7
d_gene: NA
v_gene: TRBV5-6
abundance: NA

CDR3aa: CASSQDVAGRNQPQHF
CDR3nt: TGCGCCAGCAGCCAAGATGTGGCAGGGCGCAATCAGCCCCAGCATTTT
j_gene: TRBJ1-5
d_gene: NA
v_gene: TRBV4-1
abundance: NA

CDR3aa: CASSPRGGTNNEQFF
CDR3nt: TGTGCCAGCAGCCCCAGAGGAGGTACAAACAATGAGCAGTTCTTC
j_gene: TRBJ2-1
d_gene: NA
v_gene: TRBV28
abundance: NA

CDR3aa: CASRSSGSSDTQYF
CDR3nt: TGTGCCAGCAGATCTAGCGGGAGTTCAGATACGCAGTATTTT
j_gene: TRBJ2-3
d_gene: TRBD2
v_gene: TRBV5-4
abundance: NA

CDR3aa: CSASSAGQNEQFF
CDR3nt: TGCAGTGCTAGTTCCGCGGGGCAGAATGAGCAGTTCTTC
j_gene: TRBJ2-1
d_gene: NA
v_gene: TRBV20-1
abundance: NA

CDR3aa: CASSVATSGSNEQFF
CDR3nt: TGTGCCAGCAGCGTAGCGACTAGCGGGTCCAATGAGCAGTTCTTC
j_gene: TRBJ2-1
d_gene: TRBD2
v_gene: TRBV9
abundance: NA

CDR3aa: CASSLNSHQPQHF
CDR3nt: TGTGCCAGCAGCTTGAACAGCCATCAGCCCCAGCATTTT
j_gene: TRBJ1-5
d_gene: NA
v_gene: TRBV5-6
abundance: NA